One T cell receptor (beta chain) is described in this entry. Authors' analysis steps: TCRs per sample had a median of roughly 96,000 and ranged from about 23,224 to 750,000. MiXCR was run by TCRdb on the RACE reads, yielding one entry per CDR3 protein. The V and J calls reflect TCRdb's pipeline rather than the authors' work. The sample yields 150,000 to 200,000 distinct CDR3 sequences, around 30% seen once. The CDR3 length is 15 residues. From germline, CDR1 is MGHRA and CDR2 YSYEKL. Germline trimming cut 4 bases from V and 4 bases from J; bases unmatched to any gene: 8. The data stem from a study of human T cells and chemical hapten exposure. Background on the study: Patients had diphenylcyclopropenone applied to the scalp weekly throughout the approximately 24-week study.

Time point here: pre-sensitization, week 0. Treatment in this sample: therapeutic diphenylcyclopropenone sensitization with weekly scalp DPC. This chain joins TRBV4-1 and TRBJ2-7; 9 nucleotides line up with TRBD1. The sample was whole blood, taken in connection with sensitization to the hapten diphenylcyclopropenone (DPC). The receptor's source is a woman in her 30s with alopecia areata. Some clones in this sample may be carry-over from other donors' samples. CDR3 protein: CASSPGGTGQYEQYF. For the CDR3, the DNA is TGCGCCAGCAGCCCAGGGGGGACAGGGCAGTACGAGCAGTACTTC.